The 10 T cell receptor beta chains below were found in one sample sequenced in a study of cytomegalovirus exposure and HLA in healthy donors. Libraries were prepared by immunoSEQ multiplex PCR; TCRdb keeps only in-frame clonotypes and omits some of them. Among around 120,000 clones listed, about 84% were seen once. Sequencing input: PBMCs. Every receptor here comes from a man aged 18 to 29 in good health and CMV-seronegative.

J is TRBJ1-2 and V is TRBV6-1; tentatively, D is TRBD1 (5 bases). CDR3 length: 12 amino acids. V was shortened by 6 bases and J by 9 bases, with 14 bases between the two germline ends. Per germline, CDR1 MNHNS and CDR2 SASEGT. CDR3 region: CASSYGGSSYTF. Written as DNA, the CDR3 is TGTGCCAGCAGCTACGGGGGGAGCAGCTACACCTTC.

The V call is TRBV4-1, the J call TRBJ2-3; 10 bases are shared with TRBD2. J lost 2 bases, V lost 1 base, and 6 bases had no gene match. Looked up from germline, CDR1 is MGHRA and CDR2 is YSYEKL. CDR3 length equals 17 residues. Here the CDR3 reads CASSQVRLAGDTDTQYF. In DNA, the CDR3 is TGCGCCAGCAGCCAAGTGAGGCTAGCGGGGGACACAGATACGCAGTATTTT.

This chain links TRBV19 with TRBJ2-1; the match to TRBD2 covers 8 bases. V lost 6 bases to trimming and J lost 2 bases; unmatched junction nucleotides: 6. Per germline, CDR1 LNHDA and CDR2 SQIVND (reference sequence). The CDR3 totals 15 residues. CDR3 residues: CASRQAGETYNEQFF. For the CDR3, the DNA is TGTGCCAGTAGGCAAGCGGGGGAGACCTACAATGAGCAGTTCTTC.

This rearrangement joins TRBV9 to TRBJ2-1; 7 nucleotides align to TRBD1. Germline V lookup: CDR1 SGDLS, CDR2 YYNGEE. V shed 0 bases, J shed 2 bases, and the junction held 8 bases outside the gene matches. This CDR3 has 17 amino acids. CDR3 loop: CASSVVRDRAAYNEQFF. The CDR3 DNA sequence: TGTGCCAGCAGCGTAGTCAGAGACAGGGCGGCCTACAATGAGCAGTTCTTC.

The chain employs TRBV5-6 and TRBJ2-3, with 13 bases fitting TRBD2. Germline lookup yields CDR1 SGHDT and CDR2 YYEEEE. This CDR3 spans 15 amino acids. The J segment lost 4 bases and the V segment lost 3 bases, leaving 2 bases of the junction unmatched. The CDR3 bases are TGTGCCAGCAGCTGGACTAGCGGGGGTGCAGATACGCAGTATTTT. Its translation is CASSWTSGGADTQYF.

The chain combines TRBV4-2 with TRBJ2-1, with 7 bases that match TRBD2. The CDR3 has 16 residues. The V segment lost 4 bases and the J segment 3 bases; nucleotides outside the gene matches: 9. CDR1 is LGHNA and CDR2 is YNFKEQ in the germline V gene. The CDR3 nucleotides read TGTGCCAGCAGCCGCCTGGGGGGGACTGACTACAATGAGCAGTTCTTC. Translated: CASSRLGGTDYNEQFF.

The chain joins TRBV7-2 to TRBJ1-5, with 7 bases identical to TRBD1. CDR1 and CDR2 from the germline V gene are SGHTA and FQGNSA. With 6 bases clipped from V and 6 bases from J, the junction kept 11 bases outside the gene matches. The CDR3 is made up of 15 amino acids. The CDR3 is CASSLTGAGFQPQHF. In DNA, the CDR3 is TGTGCCAGCAGTCTAACAGGGGCAGGGTTTCAGCCCCAGCATTTT.

This chain joins TRBV19 and TRBJ1-2; tentative D call: TRBD1 (5 bases). V was shortened by 1 base and J by 7 bases, with 16 bases between the two germline ends. The CDR3 loop spans 15 amino acids. The germline V gene encodes CDR1 LNHDA and CDR2 SQIVND (reference sequence). CDR3 in amino acids: CASSIAPREWSGYTF. The CDR3 DNA reads TGTGCCAGTAGTATAGCCCCCAGGGAATGGAGTGGCTACACCTTC.

This clone turned up a few times. V and J are TRBV5-4 and TRBJ2-7; unclear D gene. Germline V gene sequence: CDR1 SGHNT, CDR2 YYREEE (reference sequence). Trimming took 0 bases from V and 3 from J, leaving 13 bases between them. The CDR3 spans 15 residues. CDR3 protein: CASSLGGKVSYEQYF. DNA for the CDR3: TGTGCCAGCAGCTTGGGTGGTAAAGTCAGCTACGAGCAGTACTTC.

The chain links TRBV6-5 to TRBJ1-1; 7 bases match TRBD1. CDR1 is MNHEY, CDR2 SVGAGI, per germline. V was clipped by 7 bases and J by 8 bases; unmatched bases: 13. The CDR3 spans 14 residues. CDR3 protein: CASNRDSSEGEAFF. The DNA of the CDR3 is TGTGCCAGCAACCGGGACAGCTCTGAGGGGGAAGCTTTCTTT.